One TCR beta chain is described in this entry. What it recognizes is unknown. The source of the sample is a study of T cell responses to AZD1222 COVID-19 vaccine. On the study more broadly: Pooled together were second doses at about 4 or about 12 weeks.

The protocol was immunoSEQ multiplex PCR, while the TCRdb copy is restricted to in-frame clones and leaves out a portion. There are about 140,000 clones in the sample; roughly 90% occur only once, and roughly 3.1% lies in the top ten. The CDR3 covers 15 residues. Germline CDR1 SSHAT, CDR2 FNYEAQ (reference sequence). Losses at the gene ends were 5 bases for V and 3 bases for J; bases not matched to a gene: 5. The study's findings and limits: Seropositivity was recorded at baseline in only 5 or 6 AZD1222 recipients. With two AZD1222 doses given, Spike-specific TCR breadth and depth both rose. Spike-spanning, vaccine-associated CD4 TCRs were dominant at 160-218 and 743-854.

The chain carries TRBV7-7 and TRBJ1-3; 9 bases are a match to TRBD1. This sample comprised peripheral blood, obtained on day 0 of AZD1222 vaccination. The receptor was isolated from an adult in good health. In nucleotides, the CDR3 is TGTGCCAGCAGCAAGGGACAGGGAGGTGGAAACACCATATATTTT. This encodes CASSKGQGGGNTIYF.